This T cell receptor (beta chain) was captured by sequencing in a study of identical twins. Study findings and constraints: Zero-insertion results could be subject to partial confounding by invariant MAIT and iNKT cells.

This clonotype was found many times. Its antigen is unidentified. TCRdb fed the 5' RACE reads into MiXCR, producing one record per CDR3 protein. This sample has about 240,000 distinct CDR3 sequences, with roughly a tenth found just once. From germline, CDR1 is LGHDT and CDR2 YNNKEL (reference sequence). Trimming removed 2 bases from V and 0 bases from J, with 10 bases in between. CDR3 size: 15 residues. The chain employs TRBV3-1 and TRBJ1-2; D uncertain. The sequence derives from a man aged 50-60 years in good health. What was sequenced was memory T cells sorted from blood. The CDR3 loop is CASSQRTAANYGYTF. For the CDR3, the DNA is TGTGCCAGCAGCCAAAGAACAGCAGCTAACTATGGCTACACCTTC.